This T cell receptor beta chain was profiled in a study of T cell responses to AZD1222 COVID-19 vaccine. The method was immunoSEQ multiplex PCR; TCRdb's version includes in-frame clones alone and lacks a portion of them. The sample yields more than 85,000 clones, approximately 91% seen once. Study conclusions and caveats: Distributed over spike, vaccine-associated CD4 TCRs predominated at 160-218 and 743-854. Targets within unmutated variant regions were reportedly found for nearly half of spike-specific TCRs. Donor demographics were predominantly white British with a female majority; clonal diversity may be underestimated. Repertoire sampling happened only post peak T cell response.

Notes on this clone: Its antigen is still unknown.

Germline lookup yields CDR1 LNHNV and CDR2 YYDKDF (reference sequence). The CDR3 spans 14 residues. Trimming pared 5 bases from V and 3 bases from J, leaving 11 bases between. The V and J genes are TRBV15 and TRBJ1-5; possibly TRBD1 for D (6 bases). Sequencing was performed on peripheral blood, taken on day 0 of AZD1222 vaccination. This receptor was taken from an adult in good health. In nucleotides, the CDR3 is TGTGCCACCAGCCAAAGGGGGTTCAATCAGCCCCAGCATTTT. Translation gives CATSQRGFNQPQHF.